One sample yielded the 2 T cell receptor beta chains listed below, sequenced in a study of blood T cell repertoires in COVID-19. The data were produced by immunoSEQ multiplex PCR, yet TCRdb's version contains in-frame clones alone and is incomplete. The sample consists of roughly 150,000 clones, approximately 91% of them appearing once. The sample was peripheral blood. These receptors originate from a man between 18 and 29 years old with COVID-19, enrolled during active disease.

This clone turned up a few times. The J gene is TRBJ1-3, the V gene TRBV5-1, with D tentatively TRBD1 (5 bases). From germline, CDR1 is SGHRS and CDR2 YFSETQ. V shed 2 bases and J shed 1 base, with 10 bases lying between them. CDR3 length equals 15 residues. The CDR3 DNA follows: TGCGCCAGCAGCTTCGGGACTTCTTCTGGAAACACCATATATTTT. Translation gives CASSFGTSSGNTIYF. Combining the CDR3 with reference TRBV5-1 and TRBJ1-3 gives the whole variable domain KAGVTQTPRYLIKTRGQQVTLSCSPISGHRSVSWYQQTPGQGLQFLFEYFSETQRNKGNFPGRFSGRQFSNSRSEMNVSTLELGDSALYLCASSFGTSSGNTIYFGEGSWLTVV.

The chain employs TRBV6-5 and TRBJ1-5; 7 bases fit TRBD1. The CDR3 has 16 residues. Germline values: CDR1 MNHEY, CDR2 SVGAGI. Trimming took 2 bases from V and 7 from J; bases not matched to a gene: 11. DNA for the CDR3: TGTGCCAGCAGTTACGGCCCCCCAGGGGGACCGCAGCCCCAGCATTTT. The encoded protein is CASSYGPPGGPQPQHF.